This is a list of T cell receptor beta chains from one sample in a study of a mutant IDH1 vaccine in newly diagnosed glioma. Clones were sequenced by immunoSEQ multiplex PCR, and TCRdb holds only the in-frame ones, with some missing. This table holds around 26,000 clones, under 80% found once. Antigens of these TCRs are unknown. Material: peripheral blood mononuclear cells (PBMCs), obtained from a glioma patient whose treatment included an IDH1 peptide vaccine. These receptors were taken from a young man with glioma. Some clones in this sample may be carry-over from other donors' samples. Both conserved end residues are part of each CDR3. The order of the fields is clone size, D gene, J gene, V gene, CDR3 protein, CDR3 DNA. D genes are given only for firm matches. Some rows have no size entry. The others give once, few or many, or a class for an expanded clone.

>.|.|TRBJ1-2|TRBV29-1
CSVERQNYGYTF
TGCAGCGTTGAGAGGCAGAACTATGGCTACACCTTC
>few|.|TRBJ2-2|TRBV4-1
CASSQASRDTGELFF
TGCGCCAGCAGCCAAGCATCAAGGGACACCGGGGAGCTGTTTTTT
>.|.|TRBJ2-7|TRBV2
CASSKGGIPSYEQYF
TGTGCCAGCAGTAAGGGTGGGATCCCCTCCTACGAGCAGTACTTC
>few|.|TRBJ1-1|TRBV29-1
CSAGALISDTEAFF
TGCAGCGCTGGGGCCTTAATTTCGGACACTGAAGCTTTCTTT
>.|.|TRBJ1-2|TRBV7-2
CASSATAINYGYTF
TGTGCCAGCAGCGCAACAGCTATTAACTATGGCTACACCTTC
>.|.|TRBJ1-6|TRBV18
CASSPSARNSPLHF
TGTGCCAGCTCTCCGTCCGCCAGGAATTCACCCCTCCACTTT
>.|.|TRBJ1-4|TRBV6-5
CASSTHGAINEKLFF
TGTGCCAGCAGCACCCATGGGGCAATAAATGAAAAACTGTTTTTT
>.|.|TRBJ1-1|TRBV9
CASSVLPGSRGDTEAFF
TGTGCCAGCAGCGTACTGCCCGGAAGCAGGGGCGACACTGAAGCTTTCTTT
>.|TRBD2|TRBJ2-7|TRBV6-6
CASSFHTGGYEQYF
TGTGCCAGCAGCTTCCACACGGGGGGTTACGAGCAGTACTTC
>.|.|TRBJ1-1|TRBV2
CASSGDVMNTEAFF
TGTGCCAGCAGTGGGGACGTCATGAACACTGAAGCTTTCTTT
>.|.|TRBJ1-2|TRBV2
CASTPQSGSYGYTF
TGTGCCAGCACTCCCCAGAGCGGCAGCTATGGCTACACCTTC
>few|.|TRBJ1-1|TRBV9
CASSVAENTEAFF
TGTGCCAGCAGCGTAGCCGAGAACACTGAAGCTTTCTTT
>.|TRBD1|TRBJ2-3|TRBV7-2
CASSSDRGLTDTQYF
TGTGCCAGCAGCTCGGACAGGGGGTTGACAGATACGCAGTATTTT
>.|TRBD1|TRBJ1-2|TRBV7-9
CASSSGQGARVTGYTF
TGTGCCAGCAGCTCTGGACAGGGGGCGCGGGTTACTGGCTACACCTTC